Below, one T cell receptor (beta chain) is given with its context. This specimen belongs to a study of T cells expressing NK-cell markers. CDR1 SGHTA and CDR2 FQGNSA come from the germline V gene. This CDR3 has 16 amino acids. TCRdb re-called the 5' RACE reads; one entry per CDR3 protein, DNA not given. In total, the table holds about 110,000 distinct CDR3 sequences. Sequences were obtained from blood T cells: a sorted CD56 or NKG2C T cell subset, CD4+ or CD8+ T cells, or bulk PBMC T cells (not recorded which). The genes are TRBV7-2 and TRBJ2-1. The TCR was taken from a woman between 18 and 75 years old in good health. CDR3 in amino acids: CASSLELGGSYNEQFF.